This record covers a single T cell receptor beta chain. Its antigen is not identified. The sample is drawn from a study of T cell responses to AZD1222 COVID-19 vaccine. Regarding the study as a whole: Clonal diversity was possibly underestimated; the donors were predominantly white British and more often female.

Produced via immunoSEQ multiplex PCR; TCRdb's table is partial and in-frame only. Of about 75,000 clones listed, approximately 89% were seen once; the top ten hold more than 8%. The CDR3 totals 14 residues. Germline loops: CDR1 MNHEY, CDR2 SVGAGI. Trimming removed 7 bases from V and 6 bases from J; junction bases left unmatched: 10. The sequence derives from an adult who received the MenACWY meningococcal vaccine as a control. Material: peripheral blood, obtained 28 days after the second dose of the MenACWY control vaccine. This rearrangement joins TRBV6-5 to TRBJ1-2, with TRBD1 identical over 8 bases. CDR3 region: CASMLRGRKDGYTF. CDR3 coding DNA: TGTGCCAGCATGCTCAGGGGGCGCAAGGATGGCTACACCTTC.